This T cell receptor beta chain was identified in a study of cytomegalovirus exposure and HLA in healthy donors. Whole-study findings and limits: Cytomegalovirus-associated TCR beta chains were listed, numbering more than 150. In a later analysis, TCR beta V- and J-gene trimming was associated with a missense DCLRE1C variant. A later analysis found that most CMV-associated TCR beta chains appeared HLA-restricted.

PCR primers comprised 60 Vbeta and 13 Jbeta primers. TCRdb's copy holds only in-frame clones and misses some; the assay was immunoSEQ multiplex PCR. The repertoire consists of 210,000 or so clones, with 75% to 90% occurring once and the leading ten covering 1.3%. This clone appeared once. Its target is unknown. The CDR3 totals 12 residues. Deletions cut 4 bases from V and 4 bases from J, with 8 bases between. Germline lookup yields CDR1 KGHSH and CDR2 LQKENI. The sample taken for sequencing was PBMCs. The sequence was collected from a man aged 25 to 40 in good health and CMV-seronegative. The chain links TRBV18 to TRBJ2-7; D is possibly TRBD1 (5 bases). The DNA for the CDR3 is TGTGCCAGCTCACTACAGGATTACGAGCAGTACTTC. The encoded protein is CASSLQDYEQYF.